This T cell receptor beta chain was profiled in a study of breast tumors, draining lymph nodes, adjacent tissues. MiXCR, applied by TCRdb to the multiplex PCR reads, yields one record per CDR3 protein. Here the sample spans about 9,000 distinct CDR3 sequences, roughly 41% being singletons. This clonotype was detected many times. The antigen is unknown. General observations from the study: Compared with lymph nodes, tumors were less diverse; compared with nontumor tissue, more. The data were judged consistent with most tumor T cells coming from lymph node and expanding in tumor.

CDR3 length equals 13 residues. Germline assignment: CDR1 MNHEY and CDR2 SVGEGT. Trimming removed 8 bases at V and 4 bases at J, with 9 bases between. This receptor was obtained from a female donor with breast cancer. Some clones in this sample may be carry-over from other donors' samples. The chain is built from TRBV6-2 or TRBV6-3 and TRBJ2-6; a possible D gene is TRBD2 (5 bases). Sequenced sample: tumor-adjacent breast tissue. DNA for the CDR3: TGTGCCAGCCGCGGGTCCGGGGCCAACGTCCTGACTTTC. It encodes CASRGSGANVLTF.